The sequence of this T cell receptor beta chain was determined in a study of T cell responses to AZD1222 COVID-19 vaccine. Overall study findings and caveats: Baseline antibody screening turned up just six or seven seropositive AZD1222 recipients. Every sample of the repertoires postdated the peak T cell response.

Trimming took 11 bases from V and 2 from J, leaving 13 bases between them. The germline CDR1 and CDR2 sequences are MNHEY and SVGAGI. CDR3 size: 13 residues. This clone came up a few times. The antigen is unknown. The method was immunoSEQ multiplex PCR; TCRdb's version includes in-frame clones alone and lacks a portion of them. The table records some 98,000 clones, about 88% of them present only once. This rearrangement joins TRBV6-5 to TRBJ1-5; no firm D call. This receptor was obtained from an adult in good health. The specimen was peripheral blood, collected on day 0 of AZD1222 vaccination. The DNA of the CDR3 is TGTGCCGGCCAGAGAGCGGGCAATCAGCCCCAGCATTTT. Amino acid sequence: CAGQRAGNQPQHF.